This is a list of T cell receptor beta chains from one sample in a study of T-cell memory formation after mild COVID-19. TCRdb reanalysed the 5' RACE reads using MiXCR and keeps one entry per CDR3 protein. The sample shows 550,000 to 600,000 distinct CDR3 sequences, 15% to 20% of them seen only once. Material for sequencing was PBMCs or a T cell subset sorted from them (not recorded which). All receptors come from an adult woman who had mild COVID-19 (a few samples of this study predate the infection). Cell type and time point are not known. Both conserved end residues are trimmed from each CDR3. Not all rows give a size; the values are once, few, many and, for expanded clones, a class.

j_call clone_size v_call cdr3_aa
TRBJ2-5 NA TRBV4-1 ASSQESGEYQETQY
TRBJ2-7 few TRBV20-1 SARDYSRGFDYEQY
TRBJ2-7 once TRBV20-1 SARRQGAGEQY
TRBJ2-3 NA TRBV9 ASSARQGQPSTDTQY
TRBJ2-1 NA TRBV20-1 SALVRASSPYNEQF
TRBJ2-3 few TRBV20-1 SASGRAVADTQY
TRBJ1-5 NA TRBV9 ASGLTGDNQPQH
TRBJ1-2 once TRBV3-1 ASSPWDRPNYGYT
TRBJ1-2 few TRBV7-8 ASNLGPGTGDLIGYGYT
TRBJ1-2 few TRBV7-9 AQQGDYGYT
TRBJ2-7 NA TRBV7-6 ASSLQTDVEQY
TRBJ2-1 many TRBV12-3/TRBV12-4 ASSYHNEQF
TRBJ2-7 few TRBV28 ASSPYSGLAMSSYEQY
TRBJ1-6 NA TRBV20-1 SALHGTGFSPLH
TRBJ2-1 NA TRBV7-9 ASSELAEYNEQF
TRBJ2-2 once TRBV7-3 ASSSRPLAPGELF
TRBJ2-5 NA TRBV15 ATSRDRSSQETQY
TRBJ2-1 NA TRBV6-5 ASKLAGGSYNEQF
TRBJ2-1 few TRBV4-1 ASSDAWSSRGEQF
TRBJ2-1 NA TRBV15 ATSRDGGYSYNEQF
TRBJ1-3 few TRBV30 AASRGNTIY
TRBJ2-5 NA TRBV6-9 ARLSKWWETQY
TRBJ2-7 few TRBV7-9 ASSLTSGRDEQY
TRBJ1-1 NA TRBV27 ASGWGTEAF
TRBJ2-5 few TRBV9 ASAAGAQETQY
TRBJ2-3 NA TRBV4-2 ASSQERYIADTQY
TRBJ2-3 few TRBV7-2 ASSSPRGRADTQY
TRBJ2-1 NA TRBV12-3/TRBV12-4 ASSLGLAKTYNEQF
TRBJ1-4 NA TRBV4-1 ASSQVAGLDEKLF
TRBJ2-2 few TRBV7-2 ASTRTGGYTGELF